The TCR beta chain under discussion was sequenced for a study of shared clonotypes between healthy human individuals. Note on this clone: Its target is unknown.

Assay: immunoSEQ multiplex PCR; the TCRdb copy retains only in-frame clones and omits some. The sample carries a few million clones, roughly 93% recorded once. Overall study findings and caveats: Approximately 5.1% was the fraction of naive CD4 clonotypes found shared across a few donors.

The CDR3 is made up of 16 amino acids. The junction had 6 bases not matched to a gene; V was cut back by 4 bases and J by 3 bases. The germline gives CDR1 SGHRS, CDR2 YFSETQ. Specimen: naive CD4+ T cells from PBMCs. Subset described: CD45RA+ positively selected. The chain links TRBV5-1 to TRBJ2-2; 10 bases are shared with TRBD1. The clonotype originates from a man aged 18-30 years in good health. Some clones in this sample may be carry-over from other donors' samples. The CDR3 region has the DNA TGCGCCAGCAGCCCGGGGGGGACAGGGGACACCGGGGAGCTGTTTTTT. Translated: CASSPGGTGDTGELFF.